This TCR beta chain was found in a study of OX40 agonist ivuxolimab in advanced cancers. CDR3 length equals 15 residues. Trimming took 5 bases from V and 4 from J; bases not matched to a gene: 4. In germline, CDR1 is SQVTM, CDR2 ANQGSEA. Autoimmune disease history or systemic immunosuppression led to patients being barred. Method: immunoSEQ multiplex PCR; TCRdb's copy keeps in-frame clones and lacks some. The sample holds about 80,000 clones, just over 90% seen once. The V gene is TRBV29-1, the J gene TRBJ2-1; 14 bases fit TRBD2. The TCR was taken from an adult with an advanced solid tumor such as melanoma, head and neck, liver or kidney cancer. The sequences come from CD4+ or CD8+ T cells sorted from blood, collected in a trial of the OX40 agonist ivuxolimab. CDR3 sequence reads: CSVTGTSGSYNEQFF. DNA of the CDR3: TGCAGCGTTACGGGGACTAGCGGGAGTTACAATGAGCAGTTCTTC.